The T cell receptor beta chain under discussion was sequenced for a study of T cell responses to AZD1222 COVID-19 vaccine (dated by TCRdb to the early 2020s). Regarding the study in general: TCR sequencing was performed for about 250 trial participants, of whom around 200 were given two doses of AZD1222 and around 25 were given two doses of MenACWY control vaccine. Enrollment into the trials was organized by age into subgroups of 18-55, 56-69 and 70-plus years, and those subgroups contained roughly 160, 29 and 62 TCR-sequenced participants, respectively. Results and caveats for the whole study, not just this receptor: After two AZD1222 doses, spike-specific TCR breadth and depth were significantly higher than at day 0 and than in MenACWY recipients. Because no day 14 peak-response samples were available, the repertoires could be characterized only after the peak T cell response. Epitopes outside the regions mutated in the B.1.351 and B.1.1.7 variants were reportedly recognized by nearly half of the unique spike-specific TCRs. Vaccine-associated CD4 TCRs spanned the whole spike protein, with dominant responses in regions 160-218 and 743-854. Participants were mostly white British and included more females than males, and it was suggested by the authors that clonal diversity may have been underestimated. The 56-69-year group was small, and its depth increase did not reach significance, likely because of low power. Conclusions about previously exposed vaccinees are limited because only 5 or 6 AZD1222 recipients were SARS-CoV-2 seropositive at baseline.

For CDR1 and CDR2, the germline V gene (reference sequence) lists SGHNT and YYREEE. V loses 0 bases at its end and J loses 3 bases; junction bases beyond the gene matches: 5. The CDR3 has 15 amino acids, counting the end cysteine and phenylalanine. The kept DNA is CDR3 alone, 45 bases in frame from the first base. The CDR3 regions of human TCRbeta chains were subjected to immunosequencing. As for how the authors treated the data: Repertoire TCRs were checked for matches against a reference library of SARS-CoV-2-specific TCRs that had been generated using the MIRA antigen-specificity platform. Breadth was defined as the fraction of unique TCRs that were SARS-CoV-2-associated, and depth was defined as the fraction of total T cells that were SARS-CoV-2-associated. Using the MIRA data, each spike-specific TCR was assigned both to the spike region to which the TCR was reactive and to a CD4 or CD8 class. Log10-transformed breadth and depth values were compared by one-way ANOVA with Sidak's multiple comparisons tests. The immuneACCESS repertoire file appears here via TCRdb, limited to in-frame rearrangements. These files lack a portion of the clones; in checked studies, under half of the deficit traces to unresolved V genes, and the cause of the others is not known. V and J calls and clone size are those listed in that table; D and trimming were worked out from the DNA. The sample includes over 110,000 clones, with 85% to 90% observed a single time. Approximately 1.8% of the sample is held by the ten biggest clonotypes.

The time point tag for this specimen amounts to: about 28 days (+/-7) after the second vaccine dose. AZD1222 recipients given second doses at about 4 weeks or at about 12 weeks were pooled, since spike-specific TCR depth and breadth were not found to differ between the two schedules. Samples from vaccinated people were obtained from the UK trials COV001 and COV002, which included a single-blind randomized controlled phase 2/3 trial of AZD1222 (ChAdOx1 nCoV-19) in healthy adults. For TCRbeta chain sequencing, PBMC samples from trial participants were taken at day 0 and at day 28 after the second dose. Comments on this clone: It lacks a known antigen. The sample holds no much larger clone one base away, and base qualities are not on file.

Material: peripheral blood, obtained 28 days after the second AZD1222 dose. The sequence links TRBV5-4 to TRBJ2-7, with TRBD2 matching 8 junction bases. The receptor's source is an adult who received the AZD1222 COVID-19 vaccine. The CDR3 protein sequence reads: CASSLGGLDHYEQYF. In nucleotide form, the sequence is TGTGCCAGCAGCTTGGGGGGACTAGACCACTACGAGCAGTACTTC.